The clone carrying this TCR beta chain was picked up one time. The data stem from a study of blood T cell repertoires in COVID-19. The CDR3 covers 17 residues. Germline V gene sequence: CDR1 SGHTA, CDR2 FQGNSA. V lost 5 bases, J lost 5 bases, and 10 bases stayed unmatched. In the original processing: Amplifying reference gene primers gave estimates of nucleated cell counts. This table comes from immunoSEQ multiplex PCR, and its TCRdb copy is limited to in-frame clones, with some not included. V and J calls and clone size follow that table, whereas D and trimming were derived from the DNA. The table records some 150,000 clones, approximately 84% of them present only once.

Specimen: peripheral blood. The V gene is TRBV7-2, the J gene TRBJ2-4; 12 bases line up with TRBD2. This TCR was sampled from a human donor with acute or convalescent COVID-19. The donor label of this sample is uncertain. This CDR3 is CASSQGLAGGPQNIQYF. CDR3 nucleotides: TGTGCCAGCAGCCAAGGGCTAGCGGGGGGGCCTCAAAACATTCAGTACTTC.